This T cell receptor (beta chain) emerged from a study of cytomegalovirus exposure and HLA in healthy donors. Looked up from germline, CDR1 is MNHNY and CDR2 is SVGAGI (reference sequence). After removal of 6 bases from V and 5 bases from J, the junction contained 7 bases not matched to a gene. This CDR3 region has 14 residues. Vbeta (60) and Jbeta (13) primers were used in the PCR. TCRdb's table, derived via immunoSEQ multiplex PCR, lists solely in-frame clones and lacks some. The specimen's table records 200,000 to 250,000 clones. Notes on the study in general: Cytomegalovirus status was reportedly diagnosed by the classifier with high sensitivity and specificity. V segments that were indistinguishable, TRBV6-2 and TRBV6-3 among them, were omitted from analysis. What was likely a sequencing artifact was a cluster of highly shared sequence variants. Rarity characterized most TCR sequences, yet some public TCRs appeared in many donors.

With respect to this clone: The antigen is undetermined.

Sequencing input: PBMCs. The sequence was collected from a woman aged 30 to 39 in good health and CMV-seropositive. V and J are TRBV6-6 and TRBJ2-1; 7 nucleotides match TRBD2. CDR3 region: CASRGLAAHNEQFF. CDR3 nucleotide sequence: TGTGCCAGCAGAGGGCTAGCGGCTCACAATGAGCAGTTCTTC.